The entry below gives a single TCR beta chain sequence along with its context. Its recognized antigen is unknown. Base qualities are not recorded, but no much larger clone differs from it by a single base. The data stem from a study of blood T cell repertoires in COVID-19 (dated by TCRdb to the early 2020s). About the study as a whole: Collaborator samples came from the United States, Italy and Spain and covered acute and convalescent phases of COVID-19. The prospective study material was composed of cDNA or gDNA derived from T cells, B-cell-depleted T cells, or PBMCs. Deeply sampled blood TCRbeta repertoires from subjects exposed to, actively infected with, or recovered from COVID-19 were included in the dataset. The repertoires were released in a freely available public database intended as a resource for research on the immune response to SARS-CoV-2. The samples were drawn from the first 160 participants of the ongoing ImmuneRACE study and from 1,254 subjects provided by 6 global collaborators. The sample metadata nearly always contained a de-identified subject ID, COVID-19 status, age in years and sex. Where available, HLA class I and class II types were obtained from metadata supplied by the sample provider rather than from assay-based typing.

What the research found in general, with its limitations: Clinical and demographic metadata were provided uncurated, with the amount varying by source and participant.

Trimming at the junction amounts to 3 bases on V and 8 bases on J, and the germline ends lie 11 bases apart. The germline V gene (reference sequence) specifies MNHEY as CDR1 and SMNVEV as CDR2. The CDR3 goes from the cysteine to the phenylalanine over 13 residues. Only the CDR3 part of the read is kept: 39 bases, read in frame from the first base. The immunoSEQ Assay, a bias-controlled multiplex PCR, was used to amplify TCRbeta CDR3 regions from genomic DNA. Per the original workflow: Nucleated cell counts per sample were estimated from amplification of reference gene primers within the assay. To quantify the absolute abundance of each unique TCRbeta CDR3 rearrangement, sequence reads were collapsed and filtered. For each sample, productive Simpson clonality was calculated by taking the square root of Simpson's diversity index across productive rearrangements. Sourced from immuneACCESS, this table was stored by TCRdb with only in-frame sequences that have V and J called. A share of the clones is absent; for the studies checked, an unresolved V gene accounts for under half, and the remainder has no known explanation. V, J and clone size are taken as reported in that table, and D and trimming were inferred from the DNA itself. Within this sample are roughly 260,000 clones, with around nine tenths of them counted one time only. Around 9.1% of the sample is in the top ten clones.

A second Seattle source provided samples from volunteer blood donors who had recovered from COVID-19. Whole blood was collected in K2EDTA tubes by collaborating institutions according to the institutions' own protocols. Collaborator samples were shipped for TCRbeta analysis as frozen whole blood, isolated PBMCs, or DNA extracted from either sample type. The sequence was collected from a middle-aged man who had recovered from COVID-19. Sequencing input: peripheral blood. The V and J segments used are TRBV27 and TRBJ2-1; TRBD2 could be the D gene, as 5 bases match. The DNA is TGTGCCAGCAGTTTTCGTGGAGGCCATGAGCAGTTCTTC. Translated, it gives CASSFRGGHEQFF.